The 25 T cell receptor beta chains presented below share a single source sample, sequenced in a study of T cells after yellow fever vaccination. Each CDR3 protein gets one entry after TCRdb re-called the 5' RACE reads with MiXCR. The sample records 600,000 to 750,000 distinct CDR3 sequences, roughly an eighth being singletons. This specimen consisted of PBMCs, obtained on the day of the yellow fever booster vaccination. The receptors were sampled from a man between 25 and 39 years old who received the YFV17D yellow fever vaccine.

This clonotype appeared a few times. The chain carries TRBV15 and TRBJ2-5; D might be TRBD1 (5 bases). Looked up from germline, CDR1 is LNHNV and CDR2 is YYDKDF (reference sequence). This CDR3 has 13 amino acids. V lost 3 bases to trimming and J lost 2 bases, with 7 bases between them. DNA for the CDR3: TGTGCCACCAGCAGCGACAGACAAGAGACCCAGTACTTC. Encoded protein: CATSSDRQETQYF.

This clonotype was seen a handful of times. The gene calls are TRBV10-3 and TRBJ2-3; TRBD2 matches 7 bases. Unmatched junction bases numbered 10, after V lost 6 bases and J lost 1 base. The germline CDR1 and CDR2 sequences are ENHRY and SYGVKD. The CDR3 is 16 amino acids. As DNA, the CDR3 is TGTGCCATCAGGGCTTCGGGAGGACTACGCACAGATACGCAGTATTTT. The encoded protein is CAIRASGGLRTDTQYF.

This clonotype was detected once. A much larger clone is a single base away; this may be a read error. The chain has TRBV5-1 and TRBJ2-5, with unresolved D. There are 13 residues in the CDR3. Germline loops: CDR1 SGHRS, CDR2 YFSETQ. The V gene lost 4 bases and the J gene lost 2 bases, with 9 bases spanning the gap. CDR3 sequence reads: CASSTANQETQYF. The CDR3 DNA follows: TGCGCCAGCAGCACCGCGAATCAAGAGACCCAGTACTTC.

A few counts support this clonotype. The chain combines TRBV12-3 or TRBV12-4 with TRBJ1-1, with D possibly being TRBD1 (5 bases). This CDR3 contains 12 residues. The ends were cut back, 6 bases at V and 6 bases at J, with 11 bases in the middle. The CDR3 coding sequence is TGTGCCAGCAGATCACGGGGCTCTGAAGCTTTCTTT. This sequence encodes CASRSRGSEAFF.

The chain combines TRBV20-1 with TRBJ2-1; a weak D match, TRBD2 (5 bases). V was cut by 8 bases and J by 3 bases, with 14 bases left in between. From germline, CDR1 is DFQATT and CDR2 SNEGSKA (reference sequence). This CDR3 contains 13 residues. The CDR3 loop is CSIRGLGYNEQFF. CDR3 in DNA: TGCAGTATCCGAGGGTTGGGCTACAATGAGCAGTTCTTC.

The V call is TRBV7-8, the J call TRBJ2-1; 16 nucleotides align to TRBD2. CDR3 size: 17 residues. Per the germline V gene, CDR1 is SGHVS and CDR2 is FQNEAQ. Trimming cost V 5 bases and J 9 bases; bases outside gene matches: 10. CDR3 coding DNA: TGTGCCAGCAGCCTCGGAGCCGGGACTAGCGGGAGGGGTGAGCAGTTCTTC. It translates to CASSLGAGTSGRGEQFF.

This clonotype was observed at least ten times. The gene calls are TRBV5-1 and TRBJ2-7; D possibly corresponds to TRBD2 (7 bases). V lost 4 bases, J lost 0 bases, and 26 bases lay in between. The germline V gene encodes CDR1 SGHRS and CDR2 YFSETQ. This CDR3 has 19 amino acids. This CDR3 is CASSLGGPGAGTNSYEQYF. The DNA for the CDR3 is TGCGCCAGCAGCCTTGGGGGCCCAGGTGCGGGGACTAACTCCTACGAGCAGTACTTC.

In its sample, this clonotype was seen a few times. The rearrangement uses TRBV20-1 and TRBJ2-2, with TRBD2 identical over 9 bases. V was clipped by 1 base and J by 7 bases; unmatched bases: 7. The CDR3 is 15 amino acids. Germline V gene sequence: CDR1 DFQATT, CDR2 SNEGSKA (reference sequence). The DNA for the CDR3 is TGCAGTGCTAGAGGTAGCGGGAGAAATGGCGGGGAGCTGTTTTTT. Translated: CSARGSGRNGGELFF.

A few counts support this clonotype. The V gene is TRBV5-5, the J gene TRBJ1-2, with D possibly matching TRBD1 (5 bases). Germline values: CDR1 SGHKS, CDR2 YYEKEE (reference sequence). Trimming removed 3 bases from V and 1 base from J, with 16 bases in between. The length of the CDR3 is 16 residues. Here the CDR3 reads CASSSNGGFLNYGYTF. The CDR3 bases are TGTGCCAGCAGCTCGAATGGGGGGTTTCTTAACTATGGCTACACCTTC.

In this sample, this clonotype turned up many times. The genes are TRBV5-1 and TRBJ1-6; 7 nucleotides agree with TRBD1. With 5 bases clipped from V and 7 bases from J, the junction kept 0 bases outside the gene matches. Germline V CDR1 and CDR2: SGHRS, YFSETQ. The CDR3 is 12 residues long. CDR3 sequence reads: CASRQGNSPLHF. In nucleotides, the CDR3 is TGCGCCAGCAGACAGGGGAATTCACCCCTCCACTTT.

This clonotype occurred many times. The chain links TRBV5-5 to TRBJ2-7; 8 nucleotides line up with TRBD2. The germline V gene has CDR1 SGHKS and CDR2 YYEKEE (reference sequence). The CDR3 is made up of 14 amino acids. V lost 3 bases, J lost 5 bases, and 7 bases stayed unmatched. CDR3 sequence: CASSSGLGVHEQYF. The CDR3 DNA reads TGTGCCAGCAGCTCGGGACTAGGTGTTCACGAGCAGTACTTC.

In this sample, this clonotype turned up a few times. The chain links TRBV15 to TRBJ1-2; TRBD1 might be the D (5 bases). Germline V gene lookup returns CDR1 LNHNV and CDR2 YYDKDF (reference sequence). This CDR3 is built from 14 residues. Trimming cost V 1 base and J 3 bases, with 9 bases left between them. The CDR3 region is CATSRVGTDYGYTF. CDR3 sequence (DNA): TGTGCCACCAGCAGAGTGGGGACGGACTATGGCTACACCTTC.

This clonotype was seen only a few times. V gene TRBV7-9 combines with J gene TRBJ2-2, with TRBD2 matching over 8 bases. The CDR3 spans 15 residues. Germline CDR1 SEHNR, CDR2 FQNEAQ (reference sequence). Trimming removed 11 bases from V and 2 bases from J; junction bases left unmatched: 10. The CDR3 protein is CAGTAVAGNTGELFF. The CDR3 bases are TGTGCCGGAACGGCGGTAGCGGGAAACACCGGGGAGCTGTTTTTT.

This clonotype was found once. This CDR3 is CASSLAEGPSSYNEQFF. The DNA of the CDR3 is TGTGCCAGCAGCTTGGCTGAGGGGCCTAGCTCCTACAATGAGCAGTTCTTC. The chain has TRBV5-5 and TRBJ2-1; D may match TRBD1 or TRBD2 (5 bases each). This CDR3 is built from 17 residues. Trimming left V 0 bases short and J 0 bases short, with 13 bases between. CDR1 is SGHKS, CDR2 YYEKEE, per germline (reference sequence).

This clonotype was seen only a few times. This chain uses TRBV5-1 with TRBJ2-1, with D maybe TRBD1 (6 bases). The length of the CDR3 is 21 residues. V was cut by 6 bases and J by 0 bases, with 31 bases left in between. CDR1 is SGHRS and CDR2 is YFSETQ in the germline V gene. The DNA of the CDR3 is TGCGCCAGCACTTCAGACAGGAAAGTCTTCGCCGCCTTCAGCTCCTACAATGAGCAGTTCTTC. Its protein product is CASTSDRKVFAAFSSYNEQFF. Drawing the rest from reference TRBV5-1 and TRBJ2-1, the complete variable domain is KAGVTQTPRYLIKTRGQQVTLSCSPISGHRSVSWYQQTPGQGLQFLFEYFSETQRNKGNFPGRFSGRQFSNSRSEMNVSTLELGDSALYLCASTSDRKVFAAFSSYNEQFFGPGTRLTVL.

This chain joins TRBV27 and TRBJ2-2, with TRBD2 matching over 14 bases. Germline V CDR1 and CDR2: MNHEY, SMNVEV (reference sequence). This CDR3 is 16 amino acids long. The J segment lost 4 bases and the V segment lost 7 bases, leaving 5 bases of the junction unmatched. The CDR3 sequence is CASTGLAGVGTGELFF. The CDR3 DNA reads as TGTGCCAGCACGGGACTAGCGGGAGTGGGCACCGGGGAGCTGTTTTTT.

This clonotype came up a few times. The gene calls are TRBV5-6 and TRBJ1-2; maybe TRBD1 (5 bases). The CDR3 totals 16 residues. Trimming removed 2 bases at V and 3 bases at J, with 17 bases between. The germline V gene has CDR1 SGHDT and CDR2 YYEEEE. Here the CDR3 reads CASSLNAGFTHYGYTF. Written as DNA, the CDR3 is TGTGCCAGCAGCTTAAACGCAGGGTTTACGCACTATGGCTACACCTTC.

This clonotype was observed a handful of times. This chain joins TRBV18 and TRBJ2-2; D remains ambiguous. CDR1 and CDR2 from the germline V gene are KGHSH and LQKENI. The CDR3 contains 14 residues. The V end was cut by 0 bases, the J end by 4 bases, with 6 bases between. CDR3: CASSPPRSTGELFF. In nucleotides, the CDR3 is TGTGCCAGCTCACCACCGCGGAGCACCGGGGAGCTGTTTTTT.

CDR3 in DNA: TGTGCCATCGAAGGGAACACCGGGGAGCTGTTTTTT. Translated: CAIEGNTGELFF. The chain couples TRBV10-3 to TRBJ2-2; D gene ambiguous. Trimming removed 8 bases from V and 1 base from J, with 5 bases in between. Germline V gene lookup returns CDR1 ENHRY and CDR2 SYGVKD. The length of the CDR3 is 12 residues.

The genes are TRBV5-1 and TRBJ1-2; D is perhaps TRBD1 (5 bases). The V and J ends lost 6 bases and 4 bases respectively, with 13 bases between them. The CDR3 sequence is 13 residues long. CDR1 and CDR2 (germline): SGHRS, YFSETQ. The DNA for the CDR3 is TGCGCCAGCACCGAAACAGGAAGCTATGGCTACACCTTC. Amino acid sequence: CASTETGSYGYTF.

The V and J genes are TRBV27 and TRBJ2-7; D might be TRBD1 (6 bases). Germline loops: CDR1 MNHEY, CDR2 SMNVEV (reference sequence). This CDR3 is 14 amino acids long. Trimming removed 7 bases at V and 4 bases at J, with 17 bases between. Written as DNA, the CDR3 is TGTGCCAGCAAAGAAACAGGGAATCCGTACGAGCAGTACTTC. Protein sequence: CASKETGNPYEQYF.

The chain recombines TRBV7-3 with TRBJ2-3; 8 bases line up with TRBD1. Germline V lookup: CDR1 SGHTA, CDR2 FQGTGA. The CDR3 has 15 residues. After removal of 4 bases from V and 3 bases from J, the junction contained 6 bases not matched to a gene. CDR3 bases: TGTGCCAGCAGCTACGGACAGGGTCAGACAGATACGCAGTATTTT. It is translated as CASSYGQGQTDTQYF.

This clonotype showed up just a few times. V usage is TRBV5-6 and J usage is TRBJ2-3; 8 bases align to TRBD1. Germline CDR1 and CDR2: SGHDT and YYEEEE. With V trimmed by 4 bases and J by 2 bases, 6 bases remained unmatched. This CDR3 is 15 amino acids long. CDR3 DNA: TGTGCCAGCAGCGTCGACAGGGGCATCACAGATACGCAGTATTTT. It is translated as CASSVDRGITDTQYF.

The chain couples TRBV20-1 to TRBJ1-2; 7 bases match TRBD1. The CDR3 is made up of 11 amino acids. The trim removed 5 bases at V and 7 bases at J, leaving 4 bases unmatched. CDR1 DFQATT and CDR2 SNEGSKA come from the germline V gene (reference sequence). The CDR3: CSAPTGIGYTF. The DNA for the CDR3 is TGCAGTGCTCCGACAGGGATTGGCTACACCTTC.

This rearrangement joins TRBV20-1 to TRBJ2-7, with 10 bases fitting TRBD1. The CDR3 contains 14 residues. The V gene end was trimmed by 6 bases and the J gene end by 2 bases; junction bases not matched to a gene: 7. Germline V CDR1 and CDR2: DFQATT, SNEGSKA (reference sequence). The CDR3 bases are TGCAGTGCCCAGGGGGACAGGGGAACCTACGAGCAGTACTTC. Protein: CSAQGDRGTYEQYF.